This T cell receptor beta chain emerged from a study of Ad26.COV2.S vaccination and SARS-CoV-2 variants. About the study: Trial arm assignment for the donor was COV1001 Ad26.COV2.S.

The study, taken as a whole, reports: Spike-specific CD8+ and CD4+ T cell responses reportedly showed substantial breadth after vaccination. The placebo group had lower spike-specific TCR breadth than the vaccine recipients did. Non-spike TCR breadth was similar in vaccine and placebo recipients.

Germline CDR1 is MDHEN and CDR2 is SYDVKM. The CDR3 has 14 residues. After removal of 6 bases from V and 10 bases from J, the junction contained 14 bases not matched to a gene. Documented treatment: around 19 received Ad26.COV2.S at low or high dose, single or two shots; about 5 received placebo; per-sample allocation not given. Sampling occurred on day 63 after the first vaccine or placebo injection. On this clone itself: What it recognizes is unknown.

Generated by immunoSEQ multiplex PCR, the TCRdb table keeps only in-frame clones and is missing some. The sample has 350,000 to 500,000 clones, roughly 90% seen once. This chain links TRBV28 with TRBJ1-2; 7 nucleotides match TRBD1. The origin of this receptor is a person aged 18-60 years who received the Ad26.COV2.S COVID-19 vaccine or a placebo. The sample consisted of peripheral blood, taken in a trial of Ad26.COV2.S vaccine versus placebo. The DNA for the CDR3 is TGTGCCAGCAGAACCCCCACAGGGGCGCCCGCCTACACCTTC. Protein product: CASRTPTGAPAYTF.